The 9 T cell receptor beta chains presented below share a single source sample, sequenced in a study of early T cells in non-severe SARS-CoV-2 infection. TCRdb fed the 5' RACE reads into MiXCR, producing one record per CDR3 protein. The sample lists fewer than 65,000 distinct CDR3 sequences; about a tenth were seen once. The material sequenced was whole blood. These receptors came from an adult who was a healthcare worker with PCR-confirmed SARS-CoV-2 infection or an uninfected control (not recorded which).

This clonotype was picked up many times. The rearrangement links TRBV28 to TRBJ2-1, with D possibly TRBD2 on 5 matching bases. The CDR3 has 15 amino acids. Trimming removed 3 bases from V and 1 base from J, with 10 bases in between. Germline-derived CDR1 and CDR2 are MDHEN and SYDVKM. The CDR3 spells CASSFRAASYNEQFF. The CDR3 bases are TGTGCCAGCAGTTTTAGAGCGGCTTCCTACAATGAGCAGTTCTTC.

At least ten counts were recorded for this clonotype. CDR3 bases: TGTGCCATCAGTGAATCGGGGAAGTACGAGCAGTACTTC. Protein: CAISESGKYEQYF. The chain has TRBV10-3 and TRBJ2-7; tentative D call: TRBD2 (5 bases). V lost 3 bases and J 4 bases, leaving 10 bases between the germline ends. Germline CDR1 and CDR2: ENHRY and SYGVKD. The CDR3 has 13 residues.

This clonotype was seen only a few times. CDR3 sequence: CASSYRDSVSYEQYF. DNA for the CDR3: TGTGCCAGCAGTTACCGGGACTCCGTCTCCTACGAGCAGTACTTC. The chain combines TRBV6-2 or TRBV6-3 with TRBJ2-7, with a possible D match to TRBD2 (6 bases). Germline V gives CDR1 MNHEY, CDR2 SVGEGT. The CDR3 is 15 amino acids. V was pared by 2 bases and J by 0 bases, with 11 bases between.

Only a few counts were recorded for this clonotype. V usage is TRBV28 and J usage is TRBJ2-1, with D maybe TRBD2 (5 bases). The CDR3 covers 13 residues. The V gene lost 8 bases and the J gene lost 0 bases, with 8 bases spanning the gap. Germline loops: CDR1 MDHEN, CDR2 SYDVKM. The CDR3 sequence is CASLTSSYNEQFF. CDR3 DNA: TGTGCCAGCCTCACTAGCTCCTACAATGAGCAGTTCTTC.

V is TRBV7-3 and J is TRBJ2-3; D call uncertain. Germline CDR1 and CDR2: SGHTA and FQGTGA. The V end lost 4 bases, the J end lost 4 bases, and 6 bases lay between the germline ends. The CDR3 totals 12 residues. The CDR3 loop reads CASSSDSDTQYF. CDR3 nucleotide sequence: TGTGCCAGCAGCTCCGACTCAGATACGCAGTATTTT.

At least ten counts were recorded for this clonotype. J is TRBJ1-5 and V is TRBV6-6; 12 nucleotides align to TRBD1. J gave up 1 base and V 6 bases, and 4 bases lay outside the gene matches. This CDR3 has 16 residues. Germline assignment: CDR1 MNHNY and CDR2 SVGAGI (reference sequence). The chain's CDR3 is CASSPGQGASNQPQHF. CDR3 nucleotide sequence: TGTGCCAGCAGCCCGGGACAGGGGGCGAGCAATCAGCCCCAGCATTTT.

This chain links TRBV5-1 with TRBJ1-3; D is unclear. In germline, CDR1 is SGHRS, CDR2 YFSETQ. V shed 2 bases and J shed 0 bases, with 12 bases lying between them. CDR3 length: 16 amino acids. The CDR3 sequence: CASSFWAGGSGNTIYF. The DNA for the CDR3 is TGCGCCAGCAGCTTTTGGGCCGGTGGCTCTGGAAACACCATATATTTT. The full variable domain, rest sourced from reference TRBV5-1 and TRBJ1-3, is KAGVTQTPRYLIKTRGQQVTLSCSPISGHRSVSWYQQTPGQGLQFLFEYFSETQRNKGNFPGRFSGRQFSNSRSEMNVSTLELGDSALYLCASSFWAGGSGNTIYFGEGSWLTVV.

This clonotype was seen a few times. V usage is TRBV5-4 and J usage is TRBJ2-1; 7 bases are shared with TRBD2. The length of the CDR3 is 14 residues. Germline V lookup: CDR1 SGHNT, CDR2 YYREEE (reference sequence). Trimming at V came to 0 bases and at J to 4 bases, leaving 1 base not matched to a gene. The CDR3 reads CASSLDGRYNEQFF. Written as DNA, the CDR3 is TGTGCCAGCAGCTTGGACGGGAGGTACAATGAGCAGTTCTTC.

There are a few counts of this clonotype. The chain has TRBV7-2 and TRBJ1-2, with D maybe TRBD1 (5 bases). V dropped 3 bases and J dropped 2 bases, with 10 bases sitting between them. Germline CDR1 is SGHTA and CDR2 is FQGNSA. The CDR3 sequence is 14 residues long. In DNA, the CDR3 is TGTGCCAGCAGCTTTGCCAGGGACAACTATGGCTACACCTTC. It yields the protein CASSFARDNYGYTF.